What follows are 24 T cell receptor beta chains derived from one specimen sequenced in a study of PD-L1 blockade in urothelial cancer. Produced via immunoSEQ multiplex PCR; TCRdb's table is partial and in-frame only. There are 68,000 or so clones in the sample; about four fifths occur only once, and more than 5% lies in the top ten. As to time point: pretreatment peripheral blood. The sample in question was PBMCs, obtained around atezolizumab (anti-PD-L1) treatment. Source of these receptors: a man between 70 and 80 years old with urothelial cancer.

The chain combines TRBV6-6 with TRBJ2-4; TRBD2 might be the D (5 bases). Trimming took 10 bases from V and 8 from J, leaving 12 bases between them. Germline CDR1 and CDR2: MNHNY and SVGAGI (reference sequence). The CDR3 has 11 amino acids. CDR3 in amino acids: CATGSLDIQYF. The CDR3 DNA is TGTGCCACGGGGTCTTTAGACATTCAGTACTTC.

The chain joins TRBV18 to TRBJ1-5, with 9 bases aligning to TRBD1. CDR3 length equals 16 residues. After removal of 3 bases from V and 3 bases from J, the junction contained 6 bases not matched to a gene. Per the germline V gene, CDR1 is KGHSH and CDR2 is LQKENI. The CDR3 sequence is CASSPQGTGNNQPQHF. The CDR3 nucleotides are TGTGCCAGCTCACCCCAAGGGACAGGGAACAATCAGCCCCAGCATTTT.

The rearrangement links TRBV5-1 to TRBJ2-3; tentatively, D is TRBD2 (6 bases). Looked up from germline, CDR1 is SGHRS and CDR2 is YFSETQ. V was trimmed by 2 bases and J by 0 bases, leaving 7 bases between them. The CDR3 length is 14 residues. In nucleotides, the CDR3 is TGCGCCAGCAGCTTCCGGGAGAGCACAGATACGCAGTATTTT. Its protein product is CASSFRESTDTQYF.

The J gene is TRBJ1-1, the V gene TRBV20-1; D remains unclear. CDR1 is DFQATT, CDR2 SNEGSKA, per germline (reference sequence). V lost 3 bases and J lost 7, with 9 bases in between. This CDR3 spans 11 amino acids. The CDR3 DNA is TGCAGTGCTAGGATGCGGAGTGAAGCTTTCTTT. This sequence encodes CSARMRSEAFF.

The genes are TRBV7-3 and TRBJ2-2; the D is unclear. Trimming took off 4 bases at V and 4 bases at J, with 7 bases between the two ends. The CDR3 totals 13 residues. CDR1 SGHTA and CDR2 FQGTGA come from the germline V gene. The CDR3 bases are TGTGCCAGCAGCTGGAGTCGCACCGGGGAGCTGTTTTTT. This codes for CASSWSRTGELFF.

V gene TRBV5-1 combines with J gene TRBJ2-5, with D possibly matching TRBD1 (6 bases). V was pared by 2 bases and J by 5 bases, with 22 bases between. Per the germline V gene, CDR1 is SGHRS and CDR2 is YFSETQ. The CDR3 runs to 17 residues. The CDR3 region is CASSLDLGAEDGETQYF. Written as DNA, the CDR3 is TGCGCCAGCAGCTTAGACCTGGGGGCAGAGGATGGGGAGACCCAGTACTTC.

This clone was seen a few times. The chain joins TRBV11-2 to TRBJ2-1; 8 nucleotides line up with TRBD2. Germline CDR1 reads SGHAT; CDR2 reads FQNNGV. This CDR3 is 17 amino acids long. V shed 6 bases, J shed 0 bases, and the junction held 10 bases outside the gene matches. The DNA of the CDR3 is TGTGCCAGCAGTCCCCGGGGGGGGAGGGGCTCCTACAATGAGCAGTTCTTC. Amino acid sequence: CASSPRGGRGSYNEQFF.

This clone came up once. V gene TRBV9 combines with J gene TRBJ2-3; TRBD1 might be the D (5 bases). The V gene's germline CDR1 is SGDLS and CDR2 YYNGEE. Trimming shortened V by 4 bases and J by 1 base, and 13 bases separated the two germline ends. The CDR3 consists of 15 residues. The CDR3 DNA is TGTGCCAGCAGCACCCGAATGGGGCGCACAGATACGCAGTATTTT. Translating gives CASSTRMGRTDTQYF.

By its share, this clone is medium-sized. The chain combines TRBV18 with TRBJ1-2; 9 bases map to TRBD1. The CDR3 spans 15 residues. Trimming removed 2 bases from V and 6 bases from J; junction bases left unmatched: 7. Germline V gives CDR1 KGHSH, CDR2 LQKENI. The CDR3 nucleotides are TGTGCCAGCTCACCAGGGACAGGGCTAAGCAATGGCTACACCTTC. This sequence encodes CASSPGTGLSNGYTF.

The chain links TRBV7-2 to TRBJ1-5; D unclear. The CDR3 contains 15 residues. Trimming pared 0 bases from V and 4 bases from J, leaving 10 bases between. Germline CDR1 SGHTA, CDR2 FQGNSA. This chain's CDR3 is CASSLATGWNQPQHF. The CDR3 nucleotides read TGTGCCAGCAGCTTAGCGACGGGGTGGAATCAGCCCCAGCATTTT.

The CDR3 region is CASSQDRVVNGYTF. CDR3 DNA sequence: TGCGCCAGCAGCCAAGACAGGGTGGTTAACGGCTACACCTTC. This rearrangement joins TRBV4-3 to TRBJ1-2; the D gene is possibly TRBD1 (5 bases). CDR3 length: 14 residues. CDR1 is LGHNA and CDR2 is YSLEER in the germline V gene. Between the trimmed V and J ends, which lost 0 bases and 8 bases, there was a span of 13 bases.

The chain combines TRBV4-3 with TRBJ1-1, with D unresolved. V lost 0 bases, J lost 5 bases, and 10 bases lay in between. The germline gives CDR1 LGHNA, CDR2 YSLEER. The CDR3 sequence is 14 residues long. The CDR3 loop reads CASSQDGESTEAFF. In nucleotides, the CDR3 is TGCGCCAGCAGCCAAGATGGAGAAAGTACTGAAGCTTTCTTT.

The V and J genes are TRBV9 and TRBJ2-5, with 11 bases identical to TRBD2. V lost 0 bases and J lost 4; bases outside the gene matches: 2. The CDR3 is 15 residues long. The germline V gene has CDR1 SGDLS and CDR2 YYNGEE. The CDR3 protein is CASSVGTSGSETQYF. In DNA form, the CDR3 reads TGTGCCAGCAGCGTAGGGACTAGCGGGTCAGAGACCCAGTACTTC.

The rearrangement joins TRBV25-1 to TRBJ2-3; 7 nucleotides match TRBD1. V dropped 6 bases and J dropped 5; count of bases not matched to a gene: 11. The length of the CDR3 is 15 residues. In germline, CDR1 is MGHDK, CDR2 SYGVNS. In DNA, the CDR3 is TGTGCCAGCAGCAAACTTACAGGGGCGGGAGATACGCAGTATTTT. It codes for CASSKLTGAGDTQYF.

Written as DNA, the CDR3 is TGCGCCAGCAGTCAAATAGCTTTTCGAGCGGGCTGCACAGATACGCAGTATTTT. It codes for CASSQIAFRAGCTDTQYF. The rearrangement links TRBV23-1 to TRBJ2-3; TRBD2 might be the D (6 bases). TRBV23-1 is recorded as an ORF, its role being uncertain. CDR3 size: 18 residues. Trimming pared 2 bases from V and 1 base from J, leaving 19 bases between.

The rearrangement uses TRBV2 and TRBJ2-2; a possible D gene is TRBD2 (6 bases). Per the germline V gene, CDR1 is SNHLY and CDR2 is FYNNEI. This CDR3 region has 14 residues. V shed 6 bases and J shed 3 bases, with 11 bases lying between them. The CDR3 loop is CASRAGMDTGELFF. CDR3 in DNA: TGTGCCAGCAGGGCGGGAATGGACACCGGGGAGCTGTTTTTT.

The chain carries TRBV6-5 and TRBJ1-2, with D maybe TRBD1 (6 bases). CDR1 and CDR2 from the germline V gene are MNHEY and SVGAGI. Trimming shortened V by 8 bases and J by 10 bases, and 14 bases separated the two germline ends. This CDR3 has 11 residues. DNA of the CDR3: TGTGCCAGCTTCTACCGGGACATCTACACCTTC. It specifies CASFYRDIYTF.

CDR3 residues: CASSQTSGSAGDTQYF. CDR3 nucleotides: TGTGCCAGTAGTCAGACTAGCGGGAGTGCGGGAGATACGCAGTATTTT. This chain connects TRBV19 to TRBJ2-3, with 12 positions matching TRBD2. Per the germline V gene, CDR1 is LNHDA and CDR2 is SQIVND (reference sequence). V dropped 5 bases and J dropped 5; count of bases not matched to a gene: 8. CDR3 length equals 16 residues.

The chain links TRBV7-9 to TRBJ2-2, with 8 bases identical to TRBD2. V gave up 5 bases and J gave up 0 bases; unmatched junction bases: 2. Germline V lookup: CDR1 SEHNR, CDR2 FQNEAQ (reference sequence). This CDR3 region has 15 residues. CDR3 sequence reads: CASSNSGANTGELFF. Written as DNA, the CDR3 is TGTGCCAGCAGCAATAGCGGGGCGAACACCGGGGAGCTGTTTTTT. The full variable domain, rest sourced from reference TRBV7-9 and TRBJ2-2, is DTGVSQNPRHKITKRGQNVTFRCDPISEHNRLYWYRQTLGQGPEFLTYFQNEAQLEKSRLLSDRFSAERPKGSFSTLEIQRTEQGDSAMYLCASSNSGANTGELFFGEGSRLTVL.

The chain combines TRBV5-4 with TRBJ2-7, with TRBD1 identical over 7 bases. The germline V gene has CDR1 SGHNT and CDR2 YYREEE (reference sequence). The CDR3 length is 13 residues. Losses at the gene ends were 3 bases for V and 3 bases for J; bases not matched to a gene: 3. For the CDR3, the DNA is TGTGCCAGCAGCTCCTACAGGGGCTACGAGCAGTACTTC. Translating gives CASSSYRGYEQYF. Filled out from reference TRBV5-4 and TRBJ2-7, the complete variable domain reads ETGVTQSPTHLIKTRGQQVTLRCSSQSGHNTVSWYQQALGQGPQFIFQYYREEENGRGNFPPRFSGLQFPNYSSELNVNALELDDSALYLCASSSYRGYEQYFGPGTRLTVT.

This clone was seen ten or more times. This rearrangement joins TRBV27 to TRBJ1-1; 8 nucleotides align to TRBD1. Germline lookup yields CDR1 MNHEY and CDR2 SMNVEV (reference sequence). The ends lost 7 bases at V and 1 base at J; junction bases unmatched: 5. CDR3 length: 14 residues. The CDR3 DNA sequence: TGTGCCAGCAACAGACAGGGGCCGAACACTGAAGCTTTCTTT. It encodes CASNRQGPNTEAFF.

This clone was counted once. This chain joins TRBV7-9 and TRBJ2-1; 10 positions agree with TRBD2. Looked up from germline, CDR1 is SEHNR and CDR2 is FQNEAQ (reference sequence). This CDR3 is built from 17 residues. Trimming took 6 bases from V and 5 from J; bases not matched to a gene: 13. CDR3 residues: CASRPRGLAEHHNEQFF. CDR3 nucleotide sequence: TGTGCCAGCAGACCTCGTGGACTAGCGGAGCACCACAATGAGCAGTTCTTC. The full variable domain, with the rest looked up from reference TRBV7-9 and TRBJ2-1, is DTGVSQNPRHKITKRGQNVTFRCDPISEHNRLYWYRQTLGQGPEFLTYFQNEAQLEKSRLLSDRFSAERPKGSFSTLEIQRTEQGDSAMYLCASRPRGLAEHHNEQFFGPGTRLTVL.

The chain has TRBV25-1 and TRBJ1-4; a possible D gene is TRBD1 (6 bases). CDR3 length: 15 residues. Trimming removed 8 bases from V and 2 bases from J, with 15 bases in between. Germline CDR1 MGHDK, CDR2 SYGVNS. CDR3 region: CASGPGGHTNEKLFF. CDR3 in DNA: TGTGCCAGCGGCCCCGGGGGGCACACTAATGAAAAACTGTTTTTT.

CDR3 coding DNA: TGCAGCGCCGGGACAGTCGAAAACACCATATATTTT. It encodes CSAGTVENTIYF. This chain links TRBV29-1 with TRBJ1-3, with 7 bases aligning to TRBD1. Germline trimming cut 7 bases from V and 6 bases from J; bases unmatched to any gene: 6. This CDR3 has 12 amino acids. CDR1 SQVTM and CDR2 ANQGSEA come from the germline V gene.